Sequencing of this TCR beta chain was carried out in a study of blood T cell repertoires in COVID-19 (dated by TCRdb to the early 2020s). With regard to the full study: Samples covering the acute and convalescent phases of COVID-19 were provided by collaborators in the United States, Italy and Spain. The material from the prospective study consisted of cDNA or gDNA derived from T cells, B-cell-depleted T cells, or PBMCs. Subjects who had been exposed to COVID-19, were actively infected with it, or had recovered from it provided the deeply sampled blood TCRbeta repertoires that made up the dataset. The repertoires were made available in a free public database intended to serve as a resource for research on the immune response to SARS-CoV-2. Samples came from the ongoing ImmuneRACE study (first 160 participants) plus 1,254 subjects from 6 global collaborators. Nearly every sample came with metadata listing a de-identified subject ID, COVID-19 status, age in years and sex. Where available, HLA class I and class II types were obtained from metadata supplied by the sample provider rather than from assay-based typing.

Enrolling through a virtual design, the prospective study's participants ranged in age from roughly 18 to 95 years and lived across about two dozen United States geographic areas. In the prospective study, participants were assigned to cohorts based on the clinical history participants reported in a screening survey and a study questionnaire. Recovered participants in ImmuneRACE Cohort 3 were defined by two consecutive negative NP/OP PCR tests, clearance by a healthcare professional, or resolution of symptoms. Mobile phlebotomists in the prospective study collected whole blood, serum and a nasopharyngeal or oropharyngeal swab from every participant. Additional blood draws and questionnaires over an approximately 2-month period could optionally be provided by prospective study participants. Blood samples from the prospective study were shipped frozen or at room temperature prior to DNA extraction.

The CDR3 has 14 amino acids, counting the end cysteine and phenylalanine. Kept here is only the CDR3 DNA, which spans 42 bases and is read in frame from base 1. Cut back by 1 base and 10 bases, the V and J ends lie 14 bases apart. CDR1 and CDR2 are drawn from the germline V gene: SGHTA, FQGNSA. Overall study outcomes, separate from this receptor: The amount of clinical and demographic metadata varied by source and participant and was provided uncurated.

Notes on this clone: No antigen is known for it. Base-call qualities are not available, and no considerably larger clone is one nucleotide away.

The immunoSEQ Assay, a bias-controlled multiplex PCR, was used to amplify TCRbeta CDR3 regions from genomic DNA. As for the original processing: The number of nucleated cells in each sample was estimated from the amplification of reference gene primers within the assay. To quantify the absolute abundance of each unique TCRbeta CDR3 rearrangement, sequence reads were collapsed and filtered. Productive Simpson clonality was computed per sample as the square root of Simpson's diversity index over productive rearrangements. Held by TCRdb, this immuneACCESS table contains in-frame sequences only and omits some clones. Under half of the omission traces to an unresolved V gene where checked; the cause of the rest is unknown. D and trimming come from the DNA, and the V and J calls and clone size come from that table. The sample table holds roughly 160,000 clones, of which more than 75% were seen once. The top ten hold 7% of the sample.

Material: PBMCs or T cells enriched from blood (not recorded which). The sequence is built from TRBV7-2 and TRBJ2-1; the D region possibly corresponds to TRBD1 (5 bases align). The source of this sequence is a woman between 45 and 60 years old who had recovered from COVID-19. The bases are TGTGCCAGCAGCTTAGAAAAACAGGCTGGGGAGCAGTTCTTC. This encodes CASSLEKQAGEQFF.